The 28 T cell receptor beta chains presented below share a single source sample, sequenced in a study of cytotoxic CD8 clonotypes in ibrutinib-treated CLL. Profiling relied on immunoSEQ multiplex PCR, and the TCRdb table lists in-frame clones only, not all of them. The table has approximately 84,000 clones, 70% to 80% seen once. This specimen consisted of PBMCs, obtained after 12 months of ibrutinib treatment. These receptors all stem from a human donor with chronic lymphocytic leukemia.

The J gene is TRBJ2-7, the V gene TRBV28; TRBD2 agrees at 7 bases. CDR1 is MDHEN, CDR2 SYDVKM, per germline. J lost 5 bases, V lost 3 bases, and 4 bases had no gene match. The CDR3 contains 13 residues. CDR3 region: CASSLSGGDEQYF. DNA of the CDR3: TGTGCCAGCAGTTTGTCTGGGGGGGACGAGCAGTACTTC.

This chain connects TRBV6-5 to TRBJ1-2; D uncertain. CDR3 length equals 14 residues. CDR1 is MNHEY, CDR2 SVGAGI, per germline. V lost 0 bases and J lost 7, with 12 bases in between. This CDR3 reads CASSYSPGALGYTF. CDR3 nucleotides: TGTGCCAGCAGTTACTCGCCGGGAGCCCTTGGCTACACCTTC.

CDR3 sequence reads: CASSMGDRWETQYF. As DNA, the CDR3 is TGTGCCAGTAGTATGGGGGACAGATGGGAGACCCAGTACTTC. This chain joins TRBV19 and TRBJ2-5, with 7 bases lining up with TRBD1. CDR1 and CDR2 (germline): LNHDA, SQIVND (reference sequence). V shed 3 bases, J shed 5 bases, and the junction held 6 bases outside the gene matches. The CDR3 extends over 14 amino acids.

The rearrangement links TRBV28 to TRBJ2-1, with D tentatively TRBD1 (5 bases). The germline CDR1 and CDR2 sequences are MDHEN and SYDVKM. The V gene lost 8 bases and the J gene lost 2 bases, with 7 bases spanning the gap. This CDR3 contains 12 residues. In DNA, the CDR3 is TGTGCCAGCTGGGGCCCCTACAATGAGCAGTTCTTC. Protein sequence: CASWGPYNEQFF. The full variable domain, completed using reference TRBV28 and TRBJ2-1, is DVKVTQSSRYLVKRTGEKVFLECVQDMDHENMFWYRQDPGLGLRLIYFSYDVKMKEKGDIPEGYSVSREKKERFSLILESASTNQTSMYLCASWGPYNEQFFGPGTRLTVL.

V gene TRBV30 combines with J gene TRBJ1-1; no firm D call. Germline CDR1 is GTSNPN and CDR2 is SVGIG (reference sequence). The length of the CDR3 is 11 residues. The V and J ends lost 2 bases and 6 bases respectively, with 7 bases between them. The chain's CDR3 is CAWSRLAEAFF. The CDR3 nucleotides read TGTGCCTGGAGTAGGTTGGCTGAAGCTTTCTTT.

The DNA for the CDR3 is TGTGCCAGCGCCCCAGGGGGGCGAGGAGATACGCAGTATTTT. Its protein is CASAPGGRGDTQYF. This chain links TRBV7-2 with TRBJ2-3, with D possibly matching TRBD1 (7 bases). V dropped 8 bases and J dropped 5 bases, with 17 bases sitting between them. The V gene's germline CDR1 is SGHTA and CDR2 FQGNSA. The length of the CDR3 is 14 residues.

The chain uses TRBV29-1 and TRBJ2-1; a weak D match, TRBD2 (5 bases). The CDR3 extends over 12 amino acids. V was clipped by 3 bases and J by 4 bases, with 7 bases between them. Germline CDR1 is SQVTM and CDR2 is ANQGSEA. This chain's CDR3 is CSVDRGYNEQFF. DNA for the CDR3: TGCAGCGTTGACCGAGGGTACAATGAGCAGTTCTTC.

The V gene is TRBV5-1, the J gene TRBJ2-2; D ambiguous. Germline CDR1 and CDR2: SGHRS and YFSETQ. V lost 0 bases, J lost 5 bases, and 5 bases lay in between. This CDR3 has 13 amino acids. The CDR3 is CASSLGQTGELFF. CDR3 coding DNA: TGCGCCAGCAGCTTGGGGCAGACCGGGGAGCTGTTTTTT.

This clone showed up just a few times. The chain combines TRBV27 with TRBJ1-6; no clear D. The CDR3 extends over 13 amino acids. CDR1 and CDR2 from the germline V gene are MNHEY and SMNVEV (reference sequence). The ends were cut back, 8 bases at V and 13 bases at J, with 18 bases in the middle. The CDR3 sequence: CASSSQVLGPLHF. The CDR3 DNA follows: TGTGCCAGCTCTTCCCAGGTCCTTGGGCCCCTCCACTTT.

J is TRBJ2-1 and V is TRBV30, with 8 bases aligning to TRBD2. This CDR3 contains 13 residues. The J segment lost 4 bases and the V segment lost 4 bases, leaving 3 bases of the junction unmatched. Per the germline V gene, CDR1 is GTSNPN and CDR2 is SVGIG (reference sequence). This CDR3 reads CAWNSGGYNEQFF. The CDR3, as DNA: TGTGCCTGGAACTCGGGGGGGTACAATGAGCAGTTCTTC.

This clone was detected once. The rearrangement links TRBV19 to TRBJ1-5, with unresolved D. This CDR3 has 12 residues. With 3 bases removed from V and 5 bases from J, the gap between germline ends came to 5 bases. The germline gives CDR1 LNHDA, CDR2 SQIVND (reference sequence). For the CDR3, the DNA is TGTGCCAGTAGTATGGAAGATCAGCCCCAGCATTTT. Amino acid sequence: CASSMEDQPQHF.

This clone was seen once. The chain couples TRBV5-1 to TRBJ2-5; D might be TRBD2 (7 bases). V lost 4 bases and J lost 2, with 15 bases in between. The CDR3 loop spans 15 amino acids. Germline V CDR1 and CDR2: SGHRS, YFSETQ. As DNA, the CDR3 is TGCGCCAGCAGCCCTGGAGGGGGGGCGCAAGAGACCCAGTACTTC. Translation: CASSPGGGAQETQYF.

V and J are TRBV27 and TRBJ1-5; no definite D call. CDR1 MNHEY and CDR2 SMNVEV come from the germline V gene (reference sequence). V was shortened by 4 bases and J by 0 bases, with 10 bases between the two germline ends. The CDR3 runs 15 residues. CDR3: CASSWAADSNQPQHF. The CDR3 DNA sequence: TGTGCCAGCAGTTGGGCGGCTGATAGCAATCAGCCCCAGCATTTT.

V and J are TRBV11-3 and TRBJ1-2, with a possible D match to TRBD1 (5 bases). The ends were cut back, 6 bases at V and 1 base at J, with 9 bases in the middle. This CDR3 spans 13 amino acids. Germline CDR1 reads SGHNT; CDR2 reads YENEEA. DNA of the CDR3: TGTGCCAGCAGACAGACAGATAACTATGGCTACACCTTC. This translates into CASRQTDNYGYTF.

V and J are TRBV7-2 and TRBJ1-4; possibly TRBD1 for D (5 bases). CDR1 is SGHTA, CDR2 FQGNSA, per germline. This CDR3 is 14 amino acids long. The V end was cut by 3 bases, the J end by 8 bases, with 13 bases between. The DNA of the CDR3 is TGTGCCAGCAGCTTGAAGTGGGACTCCGAAAAACTGTTTTTT. This encodes CASSLKWDSEKLFF.

V gene TRBV19 combines with J gene TRBJ2-7; TRBD1 agrees at 8 bases. The CDR3 is made up of 14 amino acids. Germline V gene sequence: CDR1 LNHDA, CDR2 SQIVND (reference sequence). With 6 bases clipped from V and 7 bases from J, the junction kept 11 bases outside the gene matches. CDR3 sequence: CASSKQGAPGEQYF. In DNA, the CDR3 is TGTGCCAGTAGCAAGCAGGGGGCGCCGGGGGAGCAGTACTTC.

V gene TRBV18 combines with J gene TRBJ1-1; D may be TRBD1 (5 bases). CDR1 is KGHSH, CDR2 LQKENI, per germline. Trimming cost V 2 bases and J 1 base, with 5 bases left between them. CDR3 length: 13 amino acids. The CDR3 loop reads CASSPRGNTEAFF. The DNA for the CDR3 is TGTGCCAGCTCACCAAGGGGGAACACTGAAGCTTTCTTT.

This chain links TRBV30 with TRBJ2-4; TRBD2 matches 8 bases. Germline V gene data show CDR1 as GTSNPN and CDR2 as SVGIG (reference sequence). The ends lost 5 bases at V and 9 bases at J; junction bases unmatched: 6. The CDR3 runs to 12 residues. Here the CDR3 DNA reads TGTGCCTGGGGGACTAGGGGAGGCATTCAGTACTTC. Translating gives CAWGTRGGIQYF. Filled out from reference TRBV30 and TRBJ2-4, the complete variable domain reads SQTIHQWPATLVQPVGSPLSLECTVEGTSNPNLYWYRQAAGRGLQLLFYSVGIGQISSEVPQNLSASRPQDRQFILSSKKLLLSDSGFYLCAWGTRGGIQYFGAGTRLSVL.

This CDR3 reads CASSPVWDSPYNEQFF. The CDR3 nucleotides read TGTGCCAGCAGCCCGGTTTGGGACTCTCCCTACAATGAGCAGTTCTTC. The V and J genes are TRBV14 and TRBJ2-1; D possibly corresponds to TRBD2 (6 bases). V was trimmed by 4 bases and J by 2 bases, leaving 15 bases between them. Germline CDR1 reads SGHDN; CDR2 reads FVKESK. The CDR3 is made up of 16 amino acids.

This chain joins TRBV27 and TRBJ2-2; the D gene is possibly TRBD2 (6 bases). V was pared by 8 bases and J by 0 bases, with 10 bases between. CDR1 and CDR2 (germline): MNHEY, SMNVEV (reference sequence). CDR3 size: 14 residues. The CDR3 DNA sequence: TGTGCCAGCGGAGGGCTCGCGAACACCGGGGAGCTGTTTTTT. It specifies CASGGLANTGELFF.

CDR3 protein: CAWSARPGQGMEKLFF. CDR3 nucleotides: TGTGCCTGGAGTGCCCGGCCGGGACAGGGGATGGAAAAACTGTTTTTT. The chain employs TRBV30 and TRBJ1-4, with TRBD1 identical over 10 bases. V was clipped by 1 base and J by 8 bases; unmatched bases: 10. Germline V gene lookup returns CDR1 GTSNPN and CDR2 SVGIG (reference sequence). This CDR3 comprises 16 residues.

The chain recombines TRBV9 with TRBJ2-7; D is perhaps TRBD1 or TRBD2 (5 bases each). The CDR3 totals 14 residues. The V end lost 0 bases, the J end lost 3 bases, and 10 bases lay between the germline ends. CDR1 is SGDLS and CDR2 is YYNGEE in the germline V gene. The DNA of the CDR3 is TGTGCCAGCAGCGTAGGATGGGGGAGCTACGAGCAGTACTTC. Protein product: CASSVGWGSYEQYF.

The rearrangement links TRBV11-3 to TRBJ1-5, with D maybe TRBD1 (5 bases). Germline V CDR1 and CDR2: SGHNT, YENEEA. V was pared by 1 base and J by 5 bases, with 9 bases between. The CDR3 runs to 14 residues. CDR3: CASSLGQGDQPQHF. The DNA of the CDR3 is TGTGCCAGCAGCTTAGGTCAGGGAGATCAGCCCCAGCATTTT.

This clone was detected a few times. This rearrangement joins TRBV7-3 to TRBJ1-1; no definite D call. The germline V gene encodes CDR1 SGHTA and CDR2 FQGTGA. V was shortened by 0 bases and J by 5 bases, with 7 bases between the two germline ends. There are 13 residues in the CDR3. As DNA, the CDR3 is TGTGCCAGCAGCTTAACATTGAGTACTGAAGCTTTCTTT. Its protein is CASSLTLSTEAFF.

This chain uses TRBV7-9 with TRBJ2-7; D uncertain. V was cut by 5 bases and J by 2 bases, with 13 bases left in between. There are 14 residues in the CDR3. Germline V gene data show CDR1 as SEHNR and CDR2 as FQNEAQ (reference sequence). CDR3: CASSPPHPPYEQYF. CDR3 sequence (DNA): TGTGCCAGCAGCCCCCCACACCCCCCCTACGAGCAGTACTTC. Complete variable domain (other parts from reference TRBV7-9 and TRBJ2-7): DTGVSQNPRHKITKRGQNVTFRCDPISEHNRLYWYRQTLGQGPEFLTYFQNEAQLEKSRLLSDRFSAERPKGSFSTLEIQRTEQGDSAMYLCASSPPHPPYEQYFGPGTRLTVT.

This clone was recorded once. The V gene is TRBV2, the J gene TRBJ1-2; TRBD1 is a possible D gene (6 bases). The V gene's germline CDR1 is SNHLY and CDR2 FYNNEI. The CDR3 runs 14 residues. V lost 7 bases, J lost 3 bases, and 15 bases lay in between. In DNA, the CDR3 is TGTGCCAGCACCCCTGGGGGCAGACACTATGGCTACACCTTC. Translating it yields CASTPGGRHYGYTF.

The J gene is TRBJ2-7, the V gene TRBV5-5; TRBD1 matches 12 bases. Per the germline V gene, CDR1 is SGHKS and CDR2 is YYEKEE (reference sequence). Trimming removed 3 bases from V and 4 bases from J; junction bases left unmatched: 5. The CDR3 has 15 amino acids. The CDR3 nucleotides read TGTGCCAGCAGCTCTCCGGGACAGGGGGCGTACGAGCAGTACTTC. Amino acid sequence: CASSSPGQGAYEQYF.

J is TRBJ2-7 and V is TRBV9; D not certain. CDR1 SGDLS and CDR2 YYNGEE come from the germline V gene. CDR3 length: 14 residues. The V end lost 4 bases, the J end lost 0 bases, and 11 bases lay between the germline ends. The CDR3 DNA reads as TGTGCCAGCAGCCCCCAAGGCCACTCCTACGAGCAGTACTTC. This codes for CASSPQGHSYEQYF.